These 3 T cell receptor beta chains were sequenced from one sample in a study of T-cell memory formation after mild COVID-19. MiXCR was run by TCRdb on the 5' RACE reads, yielding one entry per CDR3 protein. The table lists about 200,000 distinct CDR3 sequences, over 9.5% of them singletons. The sample consisted of PBMCs or a T cell subset sorted from them (not recorded which). The receptors shown here come from a young man who had mild COVID-19 (a few samples of this study predate the infection). Cell type and time point are not known.

This clonotype came up a few times. This chain uses TRBV7-9 with TRBJ1-1, with 7 positions matching TRBD1. Germline V gives CDR1 SEHNR, CDR2 FQNEAQ (reference sequence). V shed 1 base, J shed 5 bases, and the junction held 10 bases outside the gene matches. The CDR3 is made up of 16 amino acids. For the CDR3, the DNA is TGTGCCAGCAGCTTAGGATTGGGGACAGAGGTTACTGAAGCTTTCTTT. Protein: CASSLGLGTEVTEAFF.

The V and J genes are TRBV6-4 and TRBJ2-1; perhaps TRBD1 as D (6 bases). This CDR3 is 15 amino acids long. V lost 5 bases and J lost 0, with 11 bases in between. Germline loops: CDR1 MRHNA, CDR2 SNTAGT. As DNA, the CDR3 is TGTGCCAGCAGTCCTTGGACAGCCTCCTACAATGAGCAGTTCTTC. This gives the protein CASSPWTASYNEQFF.

This clonotype came up many times. The chain combines TRBV7-9 with TRBJ2-5; D might be TRBD1 or TRBD2, each matching 5 bases. Trimming cost V 6 bases and J 7 bases, with 18 bases left between them. The CDR3 totals 14 residues. Per germline, CDR1 SEHNR and CDR2 FQNEAQ (reference sequence). CDR3 sequence (DNA): TGTGCCAGCAGTCTTGGGACGGCCTCAGGGACCCAGTACTTC. Its protein product is CASSLGTASGTQYF.